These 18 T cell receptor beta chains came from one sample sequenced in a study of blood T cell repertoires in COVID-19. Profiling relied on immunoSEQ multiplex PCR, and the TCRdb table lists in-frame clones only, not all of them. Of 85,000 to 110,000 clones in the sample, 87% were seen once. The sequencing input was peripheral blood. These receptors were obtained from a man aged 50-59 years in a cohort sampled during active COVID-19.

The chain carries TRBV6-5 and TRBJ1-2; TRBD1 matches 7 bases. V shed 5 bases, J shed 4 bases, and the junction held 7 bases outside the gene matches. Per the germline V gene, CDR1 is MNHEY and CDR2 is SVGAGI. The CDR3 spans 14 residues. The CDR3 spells CASSRTGEAYGYTF. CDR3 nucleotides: TGTGCCAGCAGTCGGACAGGCGAGGCCTATGGCTACACCTTC.

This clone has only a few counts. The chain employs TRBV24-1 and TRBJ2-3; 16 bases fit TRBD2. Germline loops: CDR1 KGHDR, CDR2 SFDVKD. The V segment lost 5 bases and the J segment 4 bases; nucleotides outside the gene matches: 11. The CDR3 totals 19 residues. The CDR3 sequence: CATSGPGTSGGAVADTQYF. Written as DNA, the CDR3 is TGTGCCACCAGTGGCCCGGGGACTAGCGGGGGGGCCGTAGCAGATACGCAGTATTTT.

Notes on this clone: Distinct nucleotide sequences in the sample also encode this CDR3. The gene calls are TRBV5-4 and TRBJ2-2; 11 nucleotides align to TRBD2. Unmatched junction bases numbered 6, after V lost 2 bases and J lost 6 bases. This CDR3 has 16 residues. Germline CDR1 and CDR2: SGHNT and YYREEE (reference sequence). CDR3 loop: CASSFGLAGGSGELFF. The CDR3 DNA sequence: TGTGCCAGCAGCTTTGGGCTAGCGGGGGGATCCGGGGAGCTGTTTTTT.

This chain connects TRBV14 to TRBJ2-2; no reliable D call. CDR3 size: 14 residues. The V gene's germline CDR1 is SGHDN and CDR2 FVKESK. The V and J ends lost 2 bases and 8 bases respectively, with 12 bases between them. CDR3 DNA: TGTGCCAGCAGCCAAACGCTTCTAAGAGGGGAGCTGTTTTTT. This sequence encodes CASSQTLLRGELFF.

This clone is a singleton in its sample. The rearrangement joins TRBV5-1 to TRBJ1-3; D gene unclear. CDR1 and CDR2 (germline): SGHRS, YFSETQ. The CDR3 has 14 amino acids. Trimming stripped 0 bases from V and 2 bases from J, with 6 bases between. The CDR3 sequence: CASSLAGAGNTIYF. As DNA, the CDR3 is TGCGCCAGCAGCTTGGCCGGTGCTGGAAACACCATATATTTT. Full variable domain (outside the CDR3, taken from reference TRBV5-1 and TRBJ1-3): KAGVTQTPRYLIKTRGQQVTLSCSPISGHRSVSWYQQTPGQGLQFLFEYFSETQRNKGNFPGRFSGRQFSNSRSEMNVSTLELGDSALYLCASSLAGAGNTIYFGEGSWLTVV.

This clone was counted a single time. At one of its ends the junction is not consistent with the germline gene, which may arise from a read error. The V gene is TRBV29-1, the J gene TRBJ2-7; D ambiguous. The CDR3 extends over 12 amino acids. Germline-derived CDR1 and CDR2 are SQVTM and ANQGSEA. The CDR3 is CSVGVVYYEQYF. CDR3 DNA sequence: TGCAGCGTTGGGGTGGTTTACTACGAGCAATACTTC.

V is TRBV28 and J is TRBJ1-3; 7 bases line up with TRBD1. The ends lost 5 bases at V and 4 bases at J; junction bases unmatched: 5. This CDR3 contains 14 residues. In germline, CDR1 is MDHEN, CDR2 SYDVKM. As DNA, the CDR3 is TGTGCCAGCAGTCAGGGGGGATTCGGAAACACCATATATTTT. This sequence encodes CASSQGGFGNTIYF.

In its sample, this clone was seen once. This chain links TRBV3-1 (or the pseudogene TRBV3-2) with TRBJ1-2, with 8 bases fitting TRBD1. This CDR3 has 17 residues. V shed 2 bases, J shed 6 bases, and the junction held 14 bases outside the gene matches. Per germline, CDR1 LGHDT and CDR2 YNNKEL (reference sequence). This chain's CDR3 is CASSQSPAGGGSNGYTF. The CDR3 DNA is TGTGCCAGCAGCCAATCCCCGGCAGGGGGCGGTAGCAATGGCTACACCTTC.

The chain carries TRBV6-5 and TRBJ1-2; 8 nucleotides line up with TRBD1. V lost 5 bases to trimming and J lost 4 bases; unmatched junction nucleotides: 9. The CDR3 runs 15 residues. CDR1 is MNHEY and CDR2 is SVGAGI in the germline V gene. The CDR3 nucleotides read TGTGCCAGCAGTCTCGGACAGGGAATGGGCTATGGCTACACCTTC. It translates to CASSLGQGMGYGYTF.

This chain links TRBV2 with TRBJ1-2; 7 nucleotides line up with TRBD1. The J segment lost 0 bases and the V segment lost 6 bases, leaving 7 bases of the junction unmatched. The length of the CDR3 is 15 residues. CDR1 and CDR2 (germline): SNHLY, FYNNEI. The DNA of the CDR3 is TGTGCCAGCAGCATCGGGACAGCGTCTAACTATGGCTACACCTTC. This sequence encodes CASSIGTASNYGYTF.

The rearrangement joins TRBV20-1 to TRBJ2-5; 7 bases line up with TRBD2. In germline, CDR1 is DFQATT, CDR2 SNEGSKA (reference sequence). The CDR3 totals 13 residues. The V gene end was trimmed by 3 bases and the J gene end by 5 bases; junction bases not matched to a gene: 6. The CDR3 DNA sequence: TGCAGTGCTAGTAACGCGGGGGATGAGACCCAGTACTTC. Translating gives CSASNAGDETQYF.

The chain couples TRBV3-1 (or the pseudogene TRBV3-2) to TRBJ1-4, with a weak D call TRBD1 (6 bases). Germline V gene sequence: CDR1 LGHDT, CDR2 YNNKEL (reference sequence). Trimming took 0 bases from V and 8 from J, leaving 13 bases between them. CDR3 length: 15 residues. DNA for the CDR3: TGTGCCAGCAGCCAAGATAACAGGGCCGCCGAAAAACTGTTTTTT. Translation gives CASSQDNRAAEKLFF.

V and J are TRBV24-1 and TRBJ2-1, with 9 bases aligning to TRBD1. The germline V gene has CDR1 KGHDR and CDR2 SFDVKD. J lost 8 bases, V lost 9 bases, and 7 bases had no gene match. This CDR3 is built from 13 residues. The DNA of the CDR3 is TGTGCCACCGGGACAGGGTCTCGGGATGAGCAGTTCTTC. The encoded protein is CATGTGSRDEQFF.

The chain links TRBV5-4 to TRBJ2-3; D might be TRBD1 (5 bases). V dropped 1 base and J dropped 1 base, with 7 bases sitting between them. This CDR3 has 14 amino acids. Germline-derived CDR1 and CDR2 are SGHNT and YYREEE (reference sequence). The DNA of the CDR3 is TGTGCCAGCAGCTTGATGACAGGCACAGATACGCAGTATTTT. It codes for CASSLMTGTDTQYF.

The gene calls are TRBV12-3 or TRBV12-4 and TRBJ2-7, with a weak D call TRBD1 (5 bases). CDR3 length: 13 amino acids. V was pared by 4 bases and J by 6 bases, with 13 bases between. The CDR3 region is CASSSGILGEQYF. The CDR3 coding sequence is TGTGCCAGCAGTTCAGGGATACTGGGCGAGCAGTACTTC.

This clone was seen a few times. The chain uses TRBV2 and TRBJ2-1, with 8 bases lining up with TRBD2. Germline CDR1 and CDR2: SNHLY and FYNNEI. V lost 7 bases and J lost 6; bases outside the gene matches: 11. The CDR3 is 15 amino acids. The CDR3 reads CASILRRGGPNEQFF. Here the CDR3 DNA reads TGTGCCAGCATTCTAAGACGGGGGGGCCCCAATGAGCAGTTCTTC.

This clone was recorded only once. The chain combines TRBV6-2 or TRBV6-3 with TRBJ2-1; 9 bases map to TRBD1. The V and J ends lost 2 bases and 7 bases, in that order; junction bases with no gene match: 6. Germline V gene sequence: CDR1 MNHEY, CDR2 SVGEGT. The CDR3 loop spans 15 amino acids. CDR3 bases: TGTGCCAGCAGTTACCGGGACAGGGTTCGTAATGAGCAGTTCTTC. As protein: CASSYRDRVRNEQFF.

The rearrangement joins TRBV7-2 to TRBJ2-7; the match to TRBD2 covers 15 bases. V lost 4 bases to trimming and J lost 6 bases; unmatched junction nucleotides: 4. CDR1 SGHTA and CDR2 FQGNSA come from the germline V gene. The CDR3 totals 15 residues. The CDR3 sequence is CASSSGLAGGGEQYV. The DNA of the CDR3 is TGTGCCAGCAGCTCGGGACTAGCGGGGGGAGGCGAGCAGTACGTC.